What follows are 7 T cell receptor beta chains derived from one specimen sequenced in a study of vaccination and CD4 T cells after COVID-19. No antigens are known for them. The treatment is: approximately nine-day PBMC culture with coronavirus spike peptide pools or control peptides (ViraFEST assay). The Oncomine TCR Beta short-read assay sequenced DNA from cultured CD4+ T cells. Each CDR3 protein is one row after TCRdb ran MiXCR on the PCR reads. The sample yields about 20,000 distinct CDR3 sequences, 35% to 50% seen once. The sample was CD4+ T cells from blood, cultured in vitro. These receptors were collected from a human donor who had recovered from COVID-19.

This chain uses TRBV19 with TRBJ1-2; no firm D call. The germline V gene has CDR1 LNHDA and CDR2 SQIVND (reference sequence). V lost 4 bases to trimming and J lost 6 bases, with 9 bases between them. The length of the CDR3 is 12 residues. The CDR3 here is CASSRWTDGYTF. The CDR3, as DNA: TGTGCCAGTAGTAGATGGACCGATGGCTACACCTTC.

The rearrangement joins TRBV28 to TRBJ1-5; 8 nucleotides match TRBD1. Germline values: CDR1 MDHEN, CDR2 SYDVKM. V gave up 4 bases and J gave up 6 bases; unmatched junction bases: 11. The CDR3 extends over 16 amino acids. The CDR3 DNA follows: TGTGCCAGCAGTTCGATCCAACAGGGGGTGGTTCAGCCCCAGCATTTT. This sequence encodes CASSSIQQGVVQPQHF.

This clonotype was seen only a few times. This chain joins TRBV7-9 and TRBJ2-5; TRBD1 might be the D (5 bases). Trimming shortened V by 5 bases and J by 5 bases, and 12 bases separated the two germline ends. The germline gives CDR1 SEHNR, CDR2 FQNEAQ (reference sequence). The CDR3 runs 13 residues. This CDR3 reads CASSMEKGETQYF. As DNA, the CDR3 is TGTGCCAGCAGCATGGAAAAGGGGGAGACCCAGTACTTC.

This clonotype showed up just once. This chain joins TRBV7-2 and TRBJ1-1; D might be TRBD1 (5 bases). The length of the CDR3 is 20 residues. The germline gives CDR1 SGHTA, CDR2 FQGNSA. V dropped 2 bases and J dropped 0 bases, with 25 bases sitting between them. The CDR3 region is CASSLSLRGTAGRVNTEAFF. The CDR3 DNA reads as TGTGCCAGCAGCTTATCATTGAGGGGTACGGCGGGGAGAGTGAACACTGAAGCTTTCTTT.

This rearrangement joins TRBV9 to TRBJ1-6; maybe TRBD1 (5 bases). The V gene's germline CDR1 is SGDLS and CDR2 YYNGEE. The V end was cut by 2 bases, the J end by 8 bases, with 11 bases between. The CDR3 is made up of 14 amino acids. The CDR3 coding sequence is TGTGCCAGCAGCGTGGGGGGTCCCGATTCACCCCTCCACTTT. Translated: CASSVGGPDSPLHF.

This clonotype occurred a few times. The V gene is TRBV6-5, the J gene TRBJ1-2; weak D call: TRBD1 (5 bases). The CDR3 is 12 residues long. CDR1 is MNHEY and CDR2 is SVGAGI in the germline V gene. V lost 2 bases and J lost 5, with 6 bases in between. CDR3 protein: CASSYRGYGYTF. The CDR3 DNA reads TGTGCCAGCAGTTACCGGGGGTATGGCTACACCTTC.

The V and J genes are TRBV10-1 and TRBJ1-2; D is uncertain. The CDR3 contains 12 residues. V was shortened by 6 bases and J by 3 bases, with 8 bases between the two germline ends. Germline CDR1 and CDR2: WNHNN and SYGVQD (reference sequence). DNA of the CDR3: TGCGCCAGCAGCGACACGGACTATGGCTACACCTTC. Amino acid sequence: CASSDTDYGYTF.